The rows below give T cell receptor beta chains drawn from one sample of a study of cytomegalovirus exposure and HLA in healthy donors. Libraries were prepared by immunoSEQ multiplex PCR; TCRdb keeps only in-frame clonotypes and omits some of them. The sample holds around 210,000 clones; roughly 77% are singletons and the top ten take approximately 0.39%. The specimen sequenced was PBMCs. These receptors all come from a male donor in good health and CMV-seropositive. CDR3s include the opening cysteine and the closing phenylalanine or tryptophan. The D gene is left open where the match is weak. Size is stated for part of the rows, as once, few or many counts, or as a class when the clone is expanded.

v_call: TRBV7-9; j_call: TRBJ2-1; d_call: NA; clone_size: NA; cdr3_aa: CASSLAGRYNEQFF; cdr3_nt: TGTGCCAGCAGCTTGGCGGGAAGGTACAATGAGCAGTTCTTC
v_call: TRBV6-5; j_call: TRBJ1-2; d_call: NA; clone_size: few; cdr3_aa: CASSYGGNYGYTF; cdr3_nt: TGTGCCAGCAGTTACGGAGGGAACTATGGCTACACCTTC
v_call: TRBV28; j_call: TRBJ1-3; d_call: NA; clone_size: NA; cdr3_aa: CASRETPGNTIYF; cdr3_nt: TGTGCCAGCAGAGAGACTCCTGGAAACACCATATATTTT
v_call: TRBV7-6; j_call: TRBJ1-4; d_call: NA; clone_size: NA; cdr3_aa: CASSLSAWGQFGKLFF; cdr3_nt: TGTGCCAGCAGCCTGTCCGCGTGGGGGCAATTTGGAAAACTGTTTTTT
v_call: TRBV5-1; j_call: TRBJ2-4; d_call: NA; clone_size: NA; cdr3_aa: CASSWGQTKNIQYF; cdr3_nt: TGCGCCAGCAGCTGGGGACAAACCAAAAACATTCAGTACTTC
v_call: TRBV11-3; j_call: TRBJ2-1; d_call: NA; clone_size: NA; cdr3_aa: CASSLDRVGGYNEQFF; cdr3_nt: TGTGCCAGCAGCTTAGATCGGGTTGGAGGTTACAATGAGCAGTTCTTC
v_call: TRBV7-3; j_call: TRBJ2-5; d_call: TRBD2; clone_size: NA; cdr3_aa: CASSLRSGGGETQYF; cdr3_nt: TGTGCCAGCAGCTTAAGGTCGGGGGGTGGAGAGACCCAGTACTTC
v_call: TRBV7-3; j_call: TRBJ2-3; d_call: TRBD2; clone_size: NA; cdr3_aa: CASSQNSGGGQYF; cdr3_nt: TGTGCCAGCAGCCAAAATAGCGGGGGAGGGCAGTATTTT
v_call: TRBV4-2; j_call: TRBJ1-1; d_call: TRBD1; clone_size: few; cdr3_aa: CASSSPGTGVFTEAFF; cdr3_nt: TGTGCCAGCAGCAGTCCCGGGACAGGGGTATTCACTGAAGCTTTCTTT
v_call: TRBV6-5; j_call: TRBJ2-3; d_call: NA; clone_size: NA; cdr3_aa: CASSYSGGITDTQYF; cdr3_nt: TGTGCCAGCAGTTACTCAGGGGGAATAACAGATACGCAGTATTTT
v_call: TRBV27; j_call: TRBJ2-7; d_call: NA; clone_size: NA; cdr3_aa: CASGGDSYEQYF; cdr3_nt: TGTGCCAGCGGCGGGGACAGCTACGAGCAGTACTTC
v_call: TRBV7-9; j_call: TRBJ1-4; d_call: NA; clone_size: NA; cdr3_aa: CSSSFGTLREEKLFF; cdr3_nt: TGTTCCAGCAGCTTTGGGACACTGAGGGAGGAAAAACTGTTTTTT
v_call: TRBV6-5; j_call: TRBJ2-7; d_call: TRBD2; clone_size: NA; cdr3_aa: CASSPGTSVYEQYF; cdr3_nt: TGTGCCAGCAGTCCTGGGACTAGCGTCTACGAGCAGTACTTC
v_call: TRBV7-8; j_call: TRBJ2-5; d_call: NA; clone_size: NA; cdr3_aa: CASSLGITGYQETQYF; cdr3_nt: TGTGCCAGCAGCTTAGGAATTACGGGATACCAAGAGACCCAGTACTTC
v_call: TRBV28; j_call: TRBJ1-3; d_call: NA; clone_size: NA; cdr3_aa: CASVTGMSSGNTIYF; cdr3_nt: TGTGCCAGCGTTACAGGGATGAGCTCTGGAAACACCATATATTTT
v_call: TRBV7-9; j_call: TRBJ1-2; d_call: NA; clone_size: NA; cdr3_aa: CSSSLFGGHGYTF; cdr3_nt: TGTTCCAGCAGCTTATTTGGGGGCCATGGCTACACCTTC
v_call: TRBV6-1; j_call: TRBJ2-7; d_call: NA; clone_size: NA; cdr3_aa: CASSERAVRTYEQYF; cdr3_nt: TGTGCCAGCAGTGAGCGGGCAGTTAGGACCTACGAGCAGTACTTC
v_call: TRBV18; j_call: TRBJ2-5; d_call: NA; clone_size: NA; cdr3_aa: CASSFGGRETQYF; cdr3_nt: TGTGCCAGCTCCTTCGGAGGGAGAGAGACCCAGTACTTC
v_call: TRBV7-6; j_call: TRBJ2-3; d_call: NA; clone_size: NA; cdr3_aa: CASSLLLSPDTQYF; cdr3_nt: TGTGCCAGCAGCTTATTACTTAGCCCCGATACGCAGTATTTT
v_call: TRBV6-5; j_call: TRBJ2-7; d_call: NA; clone_size: NA; cdr3_aa: CASRGGRPTYEQYF; cdr3_nt: TGTGCCAGCAGGGGGGGTCGGCCAACCTACGAGCAGTACTTC
v_call: TRBV6-1; j_call: TRBJ2-5; d_call: TRBD1; clone_size: few; cdr3_aa: CASRRGQTPGETQYF; cdr3_nt: TGTGCCAGCCGTCGGGGACAGACCCCCGGGGAGACCCAGTACTTC
v_call: TRBV2; j_call: TRBJ1-4; d_call: NA; clone_size: NA; cdr3_aa: CASIESWGGTNEKLFF; cdr3_nt: TGTGCCAGCATTGAAAGCTGGGGAGGAACTAATGAAAAACTGTTTTTT
v_call: TRBV6-5; j_call: TRBJ1-1; d_call: NA; clone_size: NA; cdr3_aa: CASSWGDGLNTEAFF; cdr3_nt: TGTGCCAGCAGTTGGGGCGACGGATTGAACACTGAAGCTTTCTTT
v_call: TRBV6-4; j_call: TRBJ2-3; d_call: TRBD1; clone_size: NA; cdr3_aa: CASGVQGGTDTQYF; cdr3_nt: TGTGCCAGCGGTGTACAGGGGGGCACAGATACGCAGTATTTT
v_call: TRBV5-6; j_call: TRBJ2-7; d_call: NA; clone_size: NA; cdr3_aa: CASSLRLEVNSYEQYF; cdr3_nt: TGTGCCAGCAGCTTACGACTAGAAGTAAACTCTTACGAGCAGTACTTC
v_call: TRBV27; j_call: TRBJ1-5; d_call: TRBD1; clone_size: few; cdr3_aa: CASSLLGQGIRQPQHF; cdr3_nt: TGTGCCAGCAGTTTATTAGGACAGGGGATTCGCCAGCCCCAGCATTTT
v_call: TRBV27; j_call: TRBJ2-7; d_call: TRBD1; clone_size: NA; cdr3_aa: CASSTYRDSTYEQYF; cdr3_nt: TGTGCCAGCAGCACCTACCGGGACAGCACCTACGAGCAGTACTTC
v_call: TRBV7-9; j_call: TRBJ2-1; d_call: NA; clone_size: NA; cdr3_aa: CASSLGGSGYNEQFF; cdr3_nt: TGTGCCAGCAGCTTAGGTGGTAGTGGCTACAATGAGCAGTTCTTC
v_call: TRBV28; j_call: TRBJ1-1; d_call: NA; clone_size: NA; cdr3_aa: CASSAIRGTEAFF; cdr3_nt: TGTGCCAGCAGCGCTATTAGGGGGACTGAAGCTTTCTTT
v_call: TRBV5-1; j_call: TRBJ2-4; d_call: NA; clone_size: NA; cdr3_aa: CASSLEFRTKNIQYF; cdr3_nt: TGCGCCAGCAGCTTGGAGTTTAGGACAAAAAACATTCAGTACTTC
v_call: TRBV7-8; j_call: TRBJ2-7; d_call: NA; clone_size: once; cdr3_aa: CASNKGGLTYEQYF; cdr3_nt: TGTGCCAGCAACAAGGGGGGGCTTACCTACGAGCAGTACTTC
v_call: TRBV19; j_call: TRBJ1-4; d_call: TRBD1; clone_size: few; cdr3_aa: CASRKVTGGEEKLFF; cdr3_nt: TGTGCCAGTAGGAAGGTAACAGGGGGCGAAGAAAAACTGTTTTTT
v_call: TRBV9; j_call: TRBJ1-1; d_call: TRBD1; clone_size: few; cdr3_aa: CASSVGGQGIAEAFF; cdr3_nt: TGTGCCAGCAGCGTAGGGGGACAGGGTATTGCTGAAGCTTTCTTT
v_call: TRBV7-3; j_call: TRBJ1-5; d_call: NA; clone_size: NA; cdr3_aa: CASSLARSNQPQHF; cdr3_nt: TGTGCCAGCAGCTTAGCCAGATCCAATCAGCCCCAGCATTTT
v_call: TRBV6-6; j_call: TRBJ2-4; d_call: TRBD1; clone_size: once; cdr3_aa: CASTPTGTAKNIQYF; cdr3_nt: TGTGCCAGCACCCCGACAGGGACAGCCAAAAACATTCAGTACTTC
v_call: TRBV4-1; j_call: TRBJ2-1; d_call: NA; clone_size: NA; cdr3_aa: CASSQIQGDSYNEQFF; cdr3_nt: TGCGCCAGCAGCCAAATACAGGGCGACTCCTACAATGAGCAGTTCTTC
v_call: TRBV7-2; j_call: TRBJ2-5; d_call: TRBD2; clone_size: NA; cdr3_aa: CASSRGGMKTQYF; cdr3_nt: TGTGCCAGCAGCCGGGGAGGGATGAAGACCCAGTACTTC
v_call: TRBV7-9; j_call: TRBJ2-5; d_call: TRBD1; clone_size: NA; cdr3_aa: CATSRGDSRQETQYF; cdr3_nt: TGTGCCACCTCGCGAGGGGACAGCAGACAAGAGACCCAGTACTTC
v_call: TRBV30; j_call: TRBJ1-6; d_call: NA; clone_size: few; cdr3_aa: CAFRPTGPYNSPLHF; cdr3_nt: TGTGCATTCCGTCCCACGGGTCCTTATAATTCACCCCTCCACTTT
v_call: TRBV20-1; j_call: TRBJ1-1; d_call: NA; clone_size: NA; cdr3_aa: CSLQGITEAFF; cdr3_nt: TGCAGTTTACAGGGCATTACTGAAGCTTTCTTT
v_call: TRBV7-9; j_call: TRBJ1-2; d_call: NA; clone_size: once; cdr3_aa: CASSQGPANYGYTF; cdr3_nt: TGTGCCAGCAGCCAGGGCCCGGCTAACTATGGCTACACCTTC
v_call: TRBV28; j_call: TRBJ2-7; d_call: NA; clone_size: NA; cdr3_aa: CASSPGTPPYEQYF; cdr3_nt: TGTGCCAGCAGTCCAGGAACCCCACCTTACGAGCAGTACTTC
v_call: TRBV7-2; j_call: TRBJ1-2; d_call: TRBD1; clone_size: NA; cdr3_aa: CASSLAGQVSYGYTF; cdr3_nt: TGTGCCAGCAGCTTAGCGGGACAGGTTTCCTATGGCTACACCTTC
v_call: TRBV6-4; j_call: TRBJ2-7; d_call: NA; clone_size: NA; cdr3_aa: CASSDGGAGQQYF; cdr3_nt: TGTGCCAGCAGTGACGGAGGGGCAGGGCAGCAGTACTTC
v_call: TRBV7-9; j_call: TRBJ1-6; d_call: TRBD1; clone_size: NA; cdr3_aa: CASSSGQGHNSPLHF; cdr3_nt: TGTGCCAGCAGCTCCGGACAGGGCCATAATTCACCCCTCCACTTT
v_call: TRBV9; j_call: TRBJ1-2; d_call: TRBD1; clone_size: NA; cdr3_aa: CASSRRPGQGRLEWGYTF; cdr3_nt: TGTGCCAGCAGTCGTCGTCCGGGACAGGGTCGGTTAGAATGGGGCTACACCTTC
v_call: TRBV6-5; j_call: TRBJ2-7; d_call: TRBD1; clone_size: NA; cdr3_aa: CASSYDRGALYEQYF; cdr3_nt: TGTGCCAGCAGTTACGACAGGGGAGCTCTCTACGAGCAGTACTTC